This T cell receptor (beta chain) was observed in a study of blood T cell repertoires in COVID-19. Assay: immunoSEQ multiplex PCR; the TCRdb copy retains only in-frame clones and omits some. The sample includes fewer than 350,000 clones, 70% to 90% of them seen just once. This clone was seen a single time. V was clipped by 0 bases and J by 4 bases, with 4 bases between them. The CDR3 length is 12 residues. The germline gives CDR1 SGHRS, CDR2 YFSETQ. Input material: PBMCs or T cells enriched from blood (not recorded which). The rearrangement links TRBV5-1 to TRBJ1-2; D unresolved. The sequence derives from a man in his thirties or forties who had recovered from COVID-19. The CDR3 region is CASSLGSYGYTF. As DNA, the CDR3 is TGCGCCAGCAGCTTGGGTAGCTATGGCTACACCTTC.